The 2 T cell receptor beta chains below all came from one sample that was sequenced in a study of T cell responses to AZD1222 COVID-19 vaccine. The repertoire was sequenced with immunoSEQ multiplex PCR; TCRdb's copy has only in-frame clones and lacks some. The top ten hold 6.6% of the sample, which has about 130,000 clones, around 94% seen once. Material: peripheral blood, obtained on day 0 of AZD1222 vaccination. The receptors were gathered from an adult in good health.

The rearrangement links TRBV27 to TRBJ2-7; D is ambiguous. Trimming cost V 8 bases and J 2 bases, with 13 bases left between them. CDR1 and CDR2 from the germline V gene are MNHEY and SMNVEV (reference sequence). CDR3 length: 13 residues. The CDR3 loop reads CASRPLGTYEQYF. The CDR3 DNA is TGTGCCAGCCGACCCCTAGGGACCTACGAGCAGTACTTC.

The chain joins TRBV21-1 to TRBJ1-2. TRBV21-1 is given as a pseudogene. The length of the CDR3 is 16 residues. CDR3 in amino acids: CASSKKRGEGRRGYTF. As DNA, the CDR3 is TGTGCCAGCAGCAAAAAGAGGGGGGAGGGAAGAAGAGGCTACACCTTC.